These 2 T cell receptor beta chains share one sample of origin, sequenced in a study of shared clonotypes between healthy human individuals. Produced via immunoSEQ multiplex PCR; TCRdb's table is partial and in-frame only. The sample shows under 600,000 clones, roughly 97% of them seen only once. Sequenced input: naive CD4+ T cells sorted from blood. Subset described: CD45RA+ positively selected. These receptors all stem from a woman younger than 45 in good health.

The V gene is TRBV16, the J gene TRBJ1-5; D unresolved. The V and J ends lost 5 bases and 2 bases respectively, with 16 bases between them. CDR3 length: 16 residues. Germline lookup yields CDR1 KGHSY and CDR2 FQNENV. The CDR3 DNA sequence: TGTGCCAGCAGCGAACGGGAGTTACCCCGCAATCAGCCCCAGCATTTT. This codes for CASSERELPRNQPQHF.

This chain uses TRBV6-1 with TRBJ1-1; perhaps TRBD1 as D (5 bases). The germline V gene has CDR1 MNHNS and CDR2 SASEGT. V lost 6 bases and J lost 2, with 13 bases in between. CDR3 length equals 14 residues. The CDR3, as DNA: TGTGCCAGCAGCGTGGACGGGGCTAACACTGAAGCTTTCTTT. Protein: CASSVDGANTEAFF.